The 29 T cell receptor beta chains below all came from one sample that was sequenced in a study of blood T cell repertoires in COVID-19. TCRdb's table, derived via immunoSEQ multiplex PCR, lists solely in-frame clones and lacks some. The sample lists about 350,000 clones; roughly 87% were seen once. Sequencing was carried out using peripheral blood. These receptors were obtained from a man younger than 45 with COVID-19, enrolled during active disease.

The V and J genes are TRBV24-1 and TRBJ2-3; TRBD2 aligns across 15 bases. CDR1 is KGHDR, CDR2 SFDVKD, per germline. V shed 4 bases, J shed 0 bases, and the junction held 7 bases outside the gene matches. This CDR3 is 19 amino acids long. In DNA, the CDR3 is TGTGCCACCAGTGACCCCCTGGGACTAGCGGGAGGAAGCACAGATACGCAGTATTTT. Protein product: CATSDPLGLAGGSTDTQYF.

The rearrangement uses TRBV4-2 and TRBJ1-5; weak D call: TRBD1 (5 bases). CDR3 size: 16 residues. Germline CDR1 is LGHNA and CDR2 is YNFKEQ. V lost 1 base to trimming and J lost 2 bases, with 12 bases between them. DNA for the CDR3: TGTGCCAGCAGCCAAGGTGAGGGAGGGGGCAATCAGCCCCAGCATTTT. Its translation: CASSQGEGGGNQPQHF.

This chain joins TRBV27 and TRBJ1-4, with a weak D call TRBD1 (6 bases). Germline V gives CDR1 MNHEY, CDR2 SMNVEV (reference sequence). The CDR3 extends over 17 amino acids. V lost 0 bases to trimming and J lost 8 bases, with 19 bases between them. The CDR3 DNA is TGTGCCAGCAGTTTATCGTACTTAGGGGGAAATCGCGAAAAACTGTTTTTT. Translating gives CASSLSYLGGNREKLFF.

V and J are TRBV6-5 and TRBJ1-5, with D possibly matching TRBD1 (5 bases). Germline V gene sequence: CDR1 MNHEY, CDR2 SVGAGI. CDR3 length: 14 residues. V dropped 3 bases and J dropped 5 bases, with 11 bases sitting between them. Here the CDR3 DNA reads TGTGCCAGCAGTTATCGGACAAGTCATCAGCCCCAGCATTTT. Protein product: CASSYRTSHQPQHF.

The chain couples TRBV29-1 to TRBJ2-1, with D possibly matching TRBD1 (6 bases). Germline loops: CDR1 SQVTM, CDR2 ANQGSEA. V shed 4 bases and J shed 1 base, with 11 bases lying between them. The CDR3 is 14 residues long. Written as DNA, the CDR3 is TGCAGCGTTGTACAGGGCCAGTCCTACAATGAGCAGTTCTTC. This gives the protein CSVVQGQSYNEQFF.

CDR3 DNA sequence: TGTGCCAGCAATCTGGGCGGGGACTCCTACAATGAGCAGTTCTTC. Its protein product is CASNLGGDSYNEQFF. The chain recombines TRBV6-5 with TRBJ2-1; D is possibly TRBD2 (6 bases). The CDR3 has 15 residues. Germline-derived CDR1 and CDR2 are MNHEY and SVGAGI. Trimming left V 7 bases short and J 0 bases short, with 13 bases between.

The genes are TRBV2 and TRBJ1-3; D uncertain. CDR1 is SNHLY, CDR2 FYNNEI, per germline. The CDR3 consists of 13 residues. The V gene lost 3 bases and the J gene lost 9 bases, with 12 bases spanning the gap. The CDR3 reads CASSEESKGTIYF. CDR3 in DNA: TGTGCCAGCAGTGAGGAGAGTAAAGGCACCATATATTTT. Full variable domain (rest looked up from reference TRBV2 and TRBJ1-3): EPEVTQTPSHQVTQMGQEVILRCVPISNHLYFYWYRQILGQKVEFLVSFYNNEISEKSEIFDDQFSVERPDGSNFTLKIRSTKLEDSAMYFCASSEESKGTIYFGEGSWLTVV.

This chain connects TRBV25-1 to TRBJ2-7; maybe TRBD2 (5 bases). Trimming shortened V by 0 bases and J by 2 bases, and 11 bases separated the two germline ends. CDR3 length: 15 amino acids. Germline CDR1 and CDR2: MGHDK and SYGVNS. The CDR3 spells CASSEYGERPYEQYF. CDR3 coding DNA: TGTGCCAGCAGTGAATACGGGGAGAGACCCTACGAGCAGTACTTC.

As for this clone: Other DNA variants within this sample encode the same CDR3. The rearrangement links TRBV9 to TRBJ2-1; D is perhaps TRBD1 (5 bases). The length of the CDR3 is 13 residues. V lost 3 bases and J lost 2, with 6 bases in between. CDR1 is SGDLS and CDR2 is YYNGEE in the germline V gene. The CDR3 loop reads CASSADTYNEQFF. In nucleotides, the CDR3 is TGTGCCAGCAGCGCGGACACCTACAATGAGCAGTTCTTC.

This chain connects TRBV24-1 to TRBJ1-5; 7 positions match TRBD1. This CDR3 is 14 amino acids long. J was trimmed by 3 bases and V by 4 bases; bases with no gene match: 2. Per germline, CDR1 KGHDR and CDR2 SFDVKD. CDR3 in DNA: TGTGCCACCAGTGACAGGGGGGACAATCAGCCCCAGCATTTT. It yields the protein CATSDRGDNQPQHF.

V is TRBV7-9 and J is TRBJ2-7; TRBD2 aligns across 8 bases. The V and J ends lost 4 bases and 2 bases, in that order; junction bases with no gene match: 4. This CDR3 is 14 amino acids long. CDR1 is SEHNR, CDR2 FQNEAQ, per germline (reference sequence). The CDR3 DNA reads as TGTGCCAGCAGCTCCCGGGAGGGCCCCTACGAGCAGTACTTC. It specifies CASSSREGPYEQYF.

This sequence joins TRBV18 and TRBJ2-2; 7 bases align to TRBD1. Per germline, CDR1 KGHSH and CDR2 LQKENI. V shed 4 bases, J shed 3 bases, and the junction held 5 bases outside the gene matches. The CDR3 consists of 15 residues. For the CDR3, the DNA is TGTGCCAGCTCACTCGACAGGGCTCACACCGGGGAGCTGTTTTTT. It codes for CASSLDRAHTGELFF. The full variable domain, its missing parts supplied by reference TRBV18 and TRBJ2-2, is NAGVMQNPRHLVRRRGQEARLRCSPMKGHSHVYWYRQLPEEGLKFMVYLQKENIIDESGMPKERFSAEFPKEGPSILRIQQVVRGDSAAYFCASSLDRAHTGELFFGEGSRLTVL.

The V and J genes are TRBV19 and TRBJ2-7; a weak D match, TRBD1 (7 bases). CDR1 is LNHDA, CDR2 SQIVND, per germline (reference sequence). The length of the CDR3 is 14 residues. Deletions cut 3 bases from V and 3 bases from J, with 12 bases between. For the CDR3, the DNA is TGTGCCAGTAGTATGGAGGGGGCGGGCTACGAGCAGTACTTC. Protein: CASSMEGAGYEQYF.

The rearrangement uses TRBV7-2 and TRBJ1-1, with a weak D call TRBD1 (5 bases). The CDR3 contains 15 residues. The germline V and J ends were trimmed by 1 base and 4 bases, with 13 bases remaining between them. Per germline, CDR1 SGHTA and CDR2 FQGNSA. CDR3 sequence: CASSLGYRRGTEAFF. The CDR3 nucleotides read TGTGCCAGCAGCTTAGGGTACAGGAGAGGCACTGAAGCTTTCTTT.

The chain is built from TRBV5-1 and TRBJ2-7, with D possibly TRBD1 on 5 matching bases. This CDR3 is built from 15 residues. Trimming cost V 0 bases and J 1 base, with 11 bases left between them. CDR1 is SGHRS, CDR2 YFSETQ, per germline. The CDR3 nucleotides are TGCGCCAGCAGCTTGGAAGTCAGGGTGTCCTACGAGCAGTACTTC. It specifies CASSLEVRVSYEQYF.

The V call is TRBV2, the J call TRBJ1-5; D possibly corresponds to TRBD1 (6 bases). The germline CDR1 and CDR2 sequences are SNHLY and FYNNEI. V was cut by 0 bases and J by 7 bases, with 10 bases left in between. The CDR3 extends over 14 amino acids. CDR3 bases: TGTGCCAGCAGTGAAGCTTGGGGGCGGCAGCCCCAGCATTTT. Its protein product is CASSEAWGRQPQHF.

The genes are TRBV7-2 and TRBJ1-3; D is unclear. This CDR3 contains 14 residues. In germline, CDR1 is SGHTA, CDR2 FQGNSA. Trimming shortened V by 4 bases and J by 4 bases, and 11 bases separated the two germline ends. For the CDR3, the DNA is TGTGCCAGCAGCTCGCAAACCGGGGGAAACACCATATATTTT. Amino acid sequence: CASSSQTGGNTIYF.

The genes are TRBV11-1 and TRBJ2-7; the match to TRBD1 covers 7 bases. Germline V gene sequence: CDR1 SGHAT, CDR2 FQDESV (reference sequence). CDR3 size: 13 residues. With 5 bases clipped from V and 4 bases from J, the junction kept 5 bases outside the gene matches. The CDR3 protein is CASSQGQIYEQYF. Here the CDR3 DNA reads TGTGCCAGCAGCCAGGGACAGATATACGAGCAGTACTTC. Drawing the rest from reference TRBV11-1 and TRBJ2-7, the complete variable domain is EAEVAQSPRYKITEKSQAVAFWCDPISGHATLYWYRQILGQGPELLVQFQDESVVDDSQLPKDRFSAERLKGVDSTLKIQPAELGDSAMYLCASSQGQIYEQYFGPGTRLTVT.

The chain joins TRBV3-1 (or the pseudogene TRBV3-2) to TRBJ2-2, with 10 nucleotides matching TRBD2. CDR1 is LGHDT and CDR2 is YNNKEL in the germline V gene (reference sequence). The CDR3 loop spans 16 amino acids. Losses at the gene ends were 3 bases for V and 1 base for J; bases not matched to a gene: 2. The CDR3, as DNA: TGTGCCAGCAGCCATCGGACTAGCGGGAACACCGGGGAGCTGTTTTTT. As protein: CASSHRTSGNTGELFF.

The rearrangement joins TRBV4-2 to TRBJ2-3, with a possible D match to TRBD2 (7 bases). Germline loops: CDR1 LGHNA, CDR2 YNFKEQ. The CDR3 consists of 16 residues. V was pared by 0 bases and J by 4 bases, with 14 bases between. CDR3 residues: CASSQDMGEGADTQYF. The CDR3 nucleotides read TGTGCCAGCAGCCAAGATATGGGGGAGGGGGCAGATACGCAGTATTTT.

The chain couples TRBV7-9 to TRBJ2-1, with TRBD1 matching 10 bases. The V gene's germline CDR1 is SEHNR and CDR2 FQNEAQ (reference sequence). CDR3 length equals 15 residues. V lost 4 bases and J lost 10; bases outside the gene matches: 10. Written as DNA, the CDR3 is TGTGCCAGCAGCTCATCGGGACAGGGGAGGAGGGAGCAGTTCTTC. It translates to CASSSSGQGRREQFF. Full variable domain (outside the CDR3, taken from reference TRBV7-9 and TRBJ2-1): DTGVSQNPRHKITKRGQNVTFRCDPISEHNRLYWYRQTLGQGPEFLTYFQNEAQLEKSRLLSDRFSAERPKGSFSTLEIQRTEQGDSAMYLCASSSSGQGRREQFFGPGTRLTVL.

This chain uses TRBV7-2 with TRBJ1-4; 8 nucleotides match TRBD1. Germline V gene lookup returns CDR1 SGHTA and CDR2 FQGNSA. CDR3 length: 14 residues. The J segment lost 5 bases and the V segment lost 5 bases, leaving 4 bases of the junction unmatched. CDR3 in DNA: TGTGCCAGCAGCCGGACAGGGTCAAATGAAAAACTGTTTTTT. Its protein is CASSRTGSNEKLFF.

The chain is built from TRBV7-6 and TRBJ2-7, with TRBD2 as a possible D gene (8 bases). CDR1 SGHVS and CDR2 FNYEAQ come from the germline V gene. V was cut by 3 bases and J by 0 bases, with 21 bases left in between. This CDR3 is built from 18 residues. This CDR3 is CASSFLGGSGGFSYEQYF. The CDR3 DNA follows: TGTGCCAGCAGCTTTTTAGGGGGCAGCGGGGGCTTCTCCTACGAGCAGTACTTC.

The rearrangement links TRBV2 to TRBJ2-5, with 11 bases matching TRBD2. Germline V gene lookup returns CDR1 SNHLY and CDR2 FYNNEI. Trimming at V came to 7 bases and at J to 5 bases, leaving 9 bases not matched to a gene. This CDR3 spans 15 amino acids. The CDR3 bases are TGTGCCAGCATAGACCCAGGGACTAGCGGTGAGACCCAGTACTTC. This gives the protein CASIDPGTSGETQYF. Using reference TRBV2 and TRBJ2-5 for the parts outside the CDR3, the full variable domain is EPEVTQTPSHQVTQMGQEVILRCVPISNHLYFYWYRQILGQKVEFLVSFYNNEISEKSEIFDDQFSVERPDGSNFTLKIRSTKLEDSAMYFCASIDPGTSGETQYFGPGTRLLVL.

The chain carries TRBV12-5 and TRBJ2-5; 7 nucleotides align to TRBD1. V lost 3 bases, J lost 4 bases, and 5 bases stayed unmatched. The germline V gene encodes CDR1 LGHNT and CDR2 FRNRAP. The length of the CDR3 is 14 residues. CDR3 sequence (DNA): TGTGCTAGTGGTTTTAACAGGGGTGGAGAGACCCAGTACTTC. Translated, it gives CASGFNRGGETQYF.

The gene calls are TRBV5-4 and TRBJ2-3, with TRBD2 matching 7 bases. V was pared by 0 bases and J by 6 bases, with 4 bases of the junction left unmatched. The germline CDR1 and CDR2 sequences are SGHNT and YYREEE (reference sequence). The CDR3 spans 14 residues. The DNA of the CDR3 is TGTGCCAGCAGCTTGGGCCTCGGGGGGGATACGCAGTATTTT. Amino acid sequence: CASSLGLGGDTQYF.

V and J are TRBV3-1 (or the pseudogene TRBV3-2) and TRBJ1-2; 7 bases align to TRBD1. CDR1 and CDR2 from the germline V gene are LGHDT and YNNKEL (reference sequence). The junction had 0 bases not matched to a gene; V was cut back by 3 bases and J by 2 bases. The CDR3 is 13 residues long. Written as DNA, the CDR3 is TGTGCCAGCAGCCAGGACAGGAACTATGGCTACACCTTC. Translated, it gives CASSQDRNYGYTF.

This clone was found a few times. The V gene is TRBV30, the J gene TRBJ1-2; TRBD1 is a possible D gene (5 bases). Germline CDR1 is GTSNPN and CDR2 is SVGIG (reference sequence). CDR3 size: 11 residues. Trimming pared 3 bases from V and 8 bases from J, leaving 10 bases between. The DNA of the CDR3 is TGTGCCTGGAGACAGGAGATGGGCTACACCTTC. As protein: CAWRQEMGYTF. Variable domain in full (rest from reference TRBV30 and TRBJ1-2): SQTIHQWPATLVQPVGSPLSLECTVEGTSNPNLYWYRQAAGRGLQLLFYSVGIGQISSEVPQNLSASRPQDRQFILSSKKLLLSDSGFYLCAWRQEMGYTFGSGTRLTVV.

V and J are TRBV14 and TRBJ2-7; 8 bases fit TRBD1. Per germline, CDR1 SGHDN and CDR2 FVKESK. CDR3 size: 16 residues. Unmatched junction bases numbered 8, after V lost 4 bases and J lost 0 bases. CDR3 in amino acids: CASSPLGQAHSYEQYF. The CDR3 DNA reads TGTGCCAGCAGCCCCCTGGGACAGGCCCACTCCTACGAGCAGTACTTC.